This passage covers 28 T cell receptor beta chains from one sample sequenced in a study of persistence of HIV-infected CD4 T cells. This was the immunoSEQ version 4 assay in survey mode. Libraries were prepared by immunoSEQ multiplex PCR; TCRdb keeps only in-frame clonotypes and omits some of them. The sample lists 35,000 to 45,000 clones, 88% seen once, with over 0.45% in the top ten. Antigens for these TCRs are unknown. Anti-CD3/anti-CD28 beads served as a nonspecific positive control stimulus. Responding CD4+ T cells were sorted by upregulation of both CD40 ligand and CD69. This specimen was CD4+ T cells sorted from PBMCs after approximately 19-hour stimulation, taken from a patient who received antiretroviral therapy. The receptors shown here come from an adult woman with HIV who was CMV-seropositive.

V and J are TRBV7-6 and TRBJ2-3, with 9 bases matching TRBD2. Germline V gives CDR1 SGHVS, CDR2 FNYEAQ. The V segment lost 1 base and the J segment 2 bases; nucleotides outside the gene matches: 7. The CDR3 contains 17 residues. The CDR3 DNA reads TGTGCCAGCAGCTTAGGCGGTTCTAGCGGGGTCACAGATACGCAGTATTTT. Translation: CASSLGGSSGVTDTQYF.

The chain uses TRBV10-2 and TRBJ1-3; D unresolved. This CDR3 is 16 amino acids long. Trimming pared 7 bases from V and 0 bases from J, leaving 16 bases between. Germline V lookup: CDR1 WSHSY, CDR2 SAAADI. In DNA form, the CDR3 reads TGCGCCAGCACTCGGTTTGGGCAGAACTCTGGAAACACCATATATTTT. This translates into CASTRFGQNSGNTIYF.

The DNA for the CDR3 is TGTGCCAGCAGTTCCAGACAGGGGGCTGAAGCTTTCTTT. Translation gives CASSSRQGAEAFF. V gene TRBV12-3 or TRBV12-4 combines with J gene TRBJ1-1, with 9 bases fitting TRBD1. V was clipped by 4 bases and J by 6 bases; unmatched bases: 3. This CDR3 contains 13 residues.

The chain carries TRBV4-2 and TRBJ1-1; 8 nucleotides line up with TRBD1. CDR1 and CDR2 (germline): LGHNA, YNFKEQ. J lost 4 bases, V lost 0 bases, and 4 bases had no gene match. The CDR3 has 15 amino acids. CDR3 sequence (DNA): TGTGCCAGCAGCCAAGAACCCAGGGGGCTCACTGAAGCTTTCTTT. It is translated as CASSQEPRGLTEAFF.

The chain employs TRBV4-1 and TRBJ1-5; D not resolved. The CDR3 totals 17 residues. The V gene lost 0 bases and the J gene lost 5 bases, with 17 bases spanning the gap. The germline CDR1 and CDR2 sequences are MGHRA and YSYEKL. CDR3 loop: CASSQELSTAQDQPQHF. The CDR3 nucleotides read TGCGCCAGCAGCCAAGAGCTTTCGACCGCTCAGGATCAGCCCCAGCATTTT.

This chain's CDR3 is CASSFLDRGNYGYTF. The CDR3 DNA sequence: TGTGCCAGCAGCTTTTTAGACAGGGGCAACTATGGCTACACCTTC. The chain joins TRBV5-4 to TRBJ1-2; 8 bases agree with TRBD1. V shed 2 bases, J shed 2 bases, and the junction held 5 bases outside the gene matches. Germline V gene lookup returns CDR1 SGHNT and CDR2 YYREEE (reference sequence). The CDR3 has 15 residues.

The chain recombines TRBV29-1 with TRBJ1-2, with 7 nucleotides matching TRBD1. CDR1 is SQVTM, CDR2 ANQGSEA, per germline. The trim removed 5 bases at V and 6 bases at J, leaving 9 bases unmatched. The CDR3 spans 13 residues. CDR3 sequence (DNA): TGCAGCGTTAGACAGGGTGAAAATGATGGCTACACCTTC. Its translation: CSVRQGENDGYTF.

The gene calls are TRBV20-1 and TRBJ2-4; 8 nucleotides align to TRBD2. The CDR3 is 15 residues long. The trim removed 3 bases at V and 2 bases at J, leaving 6 bases unmatched. CDR1 and CDR2 (germline): DFQATT, SNEGSKA (reference sequence). The CDR3 reads CSASVAGGTKNIQYF. CDR3 DNA: TGCAGTGCTAGTGTCGCGGGGGGAACCAAAAACATTCAGTACTTC.

The chain carries TRBV6-5 and TRBJ2-1; 10 bases line up with TRBD2. The germline CDR1 and CDR2 sequences are MNHEY and SVGAGI. Germline trimming cut 6 bases from V and 7 bases from J; bases unmatched to any gene: 9. The CDR3 sequence is 15 residues long. DNA for the CDR3: TGTGCCAGCAGACCGAGCGGGGGGGGTTCTAATGAGCAGTTCTTC. This encodes CASRPSGGGSNEQFF.

The chain recombines TRBV4-2 with TRBJ2-1; 10 bases are shared with TRBD2. The germline V gene encodes CDR1 LGHNA and CDR2 YNFKEQ. The CDR3 runs to 15 residues. V was pared by 0 bases and J by 9 bases, with 5 bases of the junction left unmatched. The CDR3 bases are TGTGCCAGCAGCCAAGATACTAGCGGGGCGAGTGAGCAGTTCTTC. Translated: CASSQDTSGASEQFF.

The chain uses TRBV19 and TRBJ1-1; D is undetermined. This CDR3 spans 13 amino acids. V was pared by 6 bases and J by 5 bases, with 13 bases between. The germline CDR1 and CDR2 sequences are LNHDA and SQIVND (reference sequence). Written as DNA, the CDR3 is TGTGCCAGTAGCTTCCCCCGGGGAACTGAAGCTTTCTTT. Translation: CASSFPRGTEAFF.

The V and J genes are TRBV18 and TRBJ1-5, with TRBD1 matching over 9 bases. With V trimmed by 3 bases and J by 0 bases, 3 bases remained unmatched. CDR1 and CDR2 (germline): KGHSH, LQKENI. The CDR3 sequence is 16 residues long. The CDR3 loop reads CASSPRDRDSNQPQHF. The CDR3 DNA reads as TGTGCCAGCTCACCCAGGGACAGGGATAGCAATCAGCCCCAGCATTTT.

Remarks on this clone: In the same sample, other DNA sequences code for this CDR3. The chain joins TRBV5-4 to TRBJ1-2; TRBD1 might be the D (5 bases). Trimming took 2 bases from V and 4 from J, leaving 9 bases between them. This CDR3 region has 13 residues. Germline V lookup: CDR1 SGHNT, CDR2 YYREEE (reference sequence). The CDR3 bases are TGTGCCAGCAGCTTTACCCAGGGCTATGGCTACACCTTC. It yields the protein CASSFTQGYGYTF.

This clone occurred once. V and J are TRBV9 and TRBJ1-1; 7 nucleotides agree with TRBD1. In germline, CDR1 is SGDLS, CDR2 YYNGEE. V was clipped by 4 bases and J by 1 base; unmatched bases: 10. This CDR3 contains 16 residues. The CDR3 nucleotides read TGTGCCAGCAGCCCCCGATTGGGACAGCAGAACACTGAAGCTTTCTTT. It yields the protein CASSPRLGQQNTEAFF.

The chain couples TRBV12-3 or TRBV12-4 to TRBJ1-4, with a tentative D call TRBD1 (5 bases). V lost 3 bases to trimming and J lost 8 bases, with 7 bases between them. The CDR3 has 12 residues. The CDR3 region has the DNA TGTGCCAGCAGTTTCAGGGCGGAAAAACTGTTTTTT. It is translated as CASSFRAEKLFF.

This CDR3 reads CAWSGEGVQRGPNEQFF. The DNA for the CDR3 is TGTGCCTGGAGTGGGGAGGGGGTGCAGCGGGGGCCGAATGAGCAGTTCTTC. The genes are TRBV30 and TRBJ2-1; 8 bases agree with TRBD2. The junction had 15 bases not matched to a gene; V was cut back by 1 base and J by 7 bases. Per the germline V gene, CDR1 is GTSNPN and CDR2 is SVGIG (reference sequence). The CDR3 spans 17 residues.

The gene calls are TRBV12-5 and TRBJ1-5, with 7 bases fitting TRBD1. The CDR3 length is 16 residues. Losses at the gene ends were 4 bases for V and 6 bases for J; bases not matched to a gene: 12. CDR1 LGHNT and CDR2 FRNRAP come from the germline V gene. The CDR3 DNA is TGTGCTAGTGGTTGGATCCAGACAGGGAGCGGTCAGCCCCAGCATTTT. Protein: CASGWIQTGSGQPQHF.

Here the CDR3 reads CASSWTGQGGEQYV. The DNA of the CDR3 is TGCGCCAGCAGCTGGACAGGCCAAGGGGGCGAGCAGTACGTC. V usage is TRBV5-1 and J usage is TRBJ2-7, with 7 bases matching TRBD1. Unmatched junction bases numbered 9, after V lost 3 bases and J lost 6 bases. The CDR3 is made up of 14 amino acids. Germline V gene lookup returns CDR1 SGHRS and CDR2 YFSETQ.

The CDR3 is CASSLDSSNTEAFF. The DNA for the CDR3 is TGTGCCAGCAGCTTGGACAGTTCGAACACTGAAGCTTTCTTT. V usage is TRBV7-3 and J usage is TRBJ1-1; D is possibly TRBD1 (6 bases). CDR1 and CDR2 from the germline V gene are SGHTA and FQGTGA. Trimming cost V 3 bases and J 1 base, with 9 bases left between them. The CDR3 extends over 14 amino acids.

The chain joins TRBV5-1 to TRBJ1-2; the D gene is possibly TRBD1 (5 bases). The length of the CDR3 is 15 residues. The V gene's germline CDR1 is SGHRS and CDR2 YFSETQ. Trimming removed 0 bases at V and 1 base at J, with 10 bases between. The CDR3 bases are TGCGCCAGCAGCTTGGGTGACAGAGATAACTATGGCTACACCTTC. Amino acid sequence: CASSLGDRDNYGYTF.

This clone was counted a few times. V gene TRBV5-1 combines with J gene TRBJ2-6; a weak D match, TRBD1 (5 bases). The ends were cut back, 6 bases at V and 4 bases at J, with 11 bases in the middle. This CDR3 has 14 residues. Per the germline V gene, CDR1 is SGHRS and CDR2 is YFSETQ. CDR3 region: CASNKGAGANVLTF. As DNA, the CDR3 is TGCGCCAGCAACAAAGGGGCCGGGGCCAACGTCCTGACTTTC.

The chain couples TRBV30 to TRBJ2-4, with D perhaps TRBD1 (6 bases). The CDR3 covers 15 residues. Germline CDR1 is GTSNPN and CDR2 is SVGIG (reference sequence). V was shortened by 7 bases and J by 0 bases, with 16 bases between the two germline ends. CDR3 sequence: CASSGESPAKNIQYF. The CDR3 DNA is TGTGCCTCTTCAGGGGAGTCCCCAGCCAAAAACATTCAGTACTTC.

The chain links TRBV6-2 or TRBV6-3 to TRBJ2-7; D tentatively reads TRBD1 or TRBD2 (5 bases each). Germline V gene lookup returns CDR1 MNHEY and CDR2 SVGEGT. The CDR3 consists of 14 residues. V gave up 5 bases and J gave up 2 bases, with 13 bases separating them. The CDR3 DNA is TGTGCCAGCAGTAGACGGGACCGTACCTACGAGCAGTACGTC. Its protein product is CASSRRDRTYEQYV.

As to this clone: The junction departs from the called germline gene at one end, perhaps through a read error. The J gene is TRBJ2-2, the V gene TRBV18, with 7 bases matching TRBD1. Per the germline V gene, CDR1 is KGHSH and CDR2 is LQKENI. This CDR3 comprises 15 residues. This chain's CDR3 is CASSPLTGNAGELFF. For the CDR3, the DNA is TGTGCCAGCTCACCTTTGACAGGGAACGCCGGGGAGCTGTTTTTT.

The chain uses TRBV19 and TRBJ1-5; no clear D gene. Germline CDR1 LNHDA, CDR2 SQIVND (reference sequence). With 3 bases removed from V and 2 bases from J, the gap between germline ends came to 8 bases. This CDR3 has 14 amino acids. CDR3 in amino acids: CASSIEFGNQPQHF. CDR3 nucleotides: TGTGCCAGTAGTATCGAGTTCGGCAATCAGCCCCAGCATTTT.

V is TRBV6-5 and J is TRBJ1-1; the D is unclear. Trimming took off 11 bases at V and 3 bases at J, with 13 bases between the two ends. Germline assignment: CDR1 MNHEY and CDR2 SVGAGI. The CDR3 has 12 residues. The CDR3 protein is CAGGESYTEAFF. CDR3 in DNA: TGTGCCGGTGGAGAGAGCTACACTGAAGCTTTCTTT.

In nucleotides, the CDR3 is TGCAGTGTACCCAATGAGCAGTTCTTC. Residues: CSVPNEQFF. The chain recombines TRBV20-1 with TRBJ2-1; no firm D call. Germline V gene lookup returns CDR1 DFQATT and CDR2 SNEGSKA (reference sequence). Trimming took 7 bases from V and 6 from J, leaving 4 bases between them. The CDR3 is 9 residues long.

This clone was found a few times. V gene TRBV6-5 combines with J gene TRBJ1-5, with 9 nucleotides matching TRBD1. CDR1 is MNHEY, CDR2 SVGAGI, per germline. The CDR3 extends over 14 amino acids. The junction had 2 bases not matched to a gene; V was cut back by 5 bases and J by 3 bases. The CDR3 loop reads CASSRTGDNQPQHF. CDR3 in DNA: TGTGCCAGCAGTCGGACAGGGGACAATCAGCCCCAGCATTTT.